This T cell receptor beta chain was found in a study of spatial heterogeneity in lung cancer. In the study overall: Compared with alpha-chain sequences, beta-chain sequences were consistently detected in greater numbers.

The sample holds a few counts of this clonotype. Unmatched junction bases numbered 11, after V lost 0 bases and J lost 1 base. Germline V gene data show CDR1 as SEHNR and CDR2 as FQNEAQ (reference sequence). The length of the CDR3 is 19 residues. On each TCR cDNA molecule, a unique molecular identifier was present. TCRdb passed the 5' RACE reads through MiXCR, listing each CDR3 protein once. The table records 10,000 to 15,000 distinct CDR3 sequences, 3% to 4.5% of them present only once. As to time point: sample taken at primary tumor resection. Whole RNA, isolated from tumor, nontumor lung or frozen PBMC, was sequenced without prior sorting.

The J gene is TRBJ1-3, the V gene TRBV7-9; 8 nucleotides align to TRBD1. This TCR came from a male donor with early-stage non-small cell lung cancer. The sequencing here drew on PBMCs, taken at surgery. In nucleotides, the CDR3 is TGTGCCAGCAGCTTAGCGCGTTTCCCTACAGGGGGATCTGGAAACACCATATATTTT. Translation: CASSLARFPTGGSGNTIYF.